This TCR beta chain was found in a study of radiation and T cells in renal cell carcinoma. Treatment meaning: treatment-naive control, cytoreductive nephrectomy. Controls were unirradiated tumors from treatment-naive cytoreductive nephrectomy patients. The patient's renal cell carcinoma had clear cell pathology. After removal of 0 bases from V and 8 bases from J, the junction contained 5 bases not matched to a gene. The CDR3 consists of 16 residues. Per germline, CDR1 SGHDT and CDR2 YYEEEE. General study results and limits: Tumor samples were small regions of 0.9 to 1 g. Irradiated tumors had higher TCR clonality than control tumors.

This clone was observed a handful of times. The antigen remains undetermined. The table came from immunoSEQ multiplex PCR; TCRdb's copy has only in-frame clones and leaves some out. The data contain under 30,000 clones, 45% to 55% of them singletons. J is TRBJ1-6 and V is TRBV5-6; 10 nucleotides align to TRBD1. This clonotype originated in a human donor with renal cell carcinoma. Here the sequenced sample was tumor tissue, taken from a patient whose treatment was nephrectomy without radiotherapy. The CDR3 region is CASSLGVGTGDSPLHF. The CDR3 DNA reads as TGTGCCAGCAGCTTGGGCGTGGGGACAGGGGATTCACCCCTCCACTTT. Filled out from reference TRBV5-6 and TRBJ1-6, the complete variable domain reads DAGVTQSPTHLIKTRGQQVTLRCSPKSGHDTVSWYQQALGQGPQFIFQYYEEEERQRGNFPDRFSGHQFPNYSSELNVNALLLGDSALYLCASSLGVGTGDSPLHFGNGTRLTVT.